This TCR beta chain was sequenced in a study of blood T cells in healthy people across ages. CDR1 and CDR2 (germline): DFQATT, SNEGSKA (reference sequence). This CDR3 is 12 amino acids long. V shed 3 bases and J shed 8 bases, with 10 bases lying between them. Next came a second PCR, run for roughly 6 to 11 cycles, which used a sample-barcoded 5' primer along with a J-beta primer mix. TCRdb processed the 5' RACE reads anew with MiXCR; each CDR3 protein has one entry. The sample holds about 580,000 distinct CDR3 sequences; less than 60% are singletons and the top ten take around 24%. This clonotype turned up a few times.

The receptor was derived from a man aged 80 or over in good health. The V and J genes are TRBV20-1 and TRBJ1-4, with D unresolved. The sequencing input was blood. The DNA of the CDR3 is TGCAGTGCTAGTGAACGGCTGGAAAAACTGTTTTTT. Encoded protein: CSASERLEKLFF.